These 20 T cell receptor beta chains were all obtained from the same sample, sequenced in a study of cytomegalovirus exposure and HLA in healthy donors. The PCR ran on 60 Vbeta and 13 Jbeta primers. The method was immunoSEQ multiplex PCR; TCRdb's version includes in-frame clones alone and lacks a portion of them. Found here are about 110,000 clones, 70% to 80% of them singletons; the top ten hold approximately 2%. Sequencing used PBMCs. The receptors come from a man aged 18 to 30 in good health and CMV-seronegative.

The chain couples TRBV19 to TRBJ1-1, with D maybe TRBD1 (6 bases). The CDR3 runs 15 residues. V lost 7 bases, J lost 6 bases, and 21 bases lay in between. Germline V gives CDR1 LNHDA, CDR2 SQIVND (reference sequence). CDR3 coding DNA: TGTGCCAGTACGGTGGGGGGGGCGAGAGGCTCTGAAGCTTTCTTT. It is translated as CASTVGGARGSEAFF.

This clone has more than one count but fewer than ten. V and J are TRBV6-6 and TRBJ1-1; D is ambiguous. V lost 6 bases and J lost 3, with 11 bases in between. There are 13 residues in the CDR3. Germline V gives CDR1 MNHNY, CDR2 SVGAGI (reference sequence). The CDR3 sequence is CASRLFGDTEAFF. In DNA, the CDR3 is TGTGCCAGCAGGCTTTTCGGGGACACTGAAGCTTTCTTT.

This rearrangement joins TRBV15 to TRBJ2-7; 7 bases align to TRBD1. The CDR3 has 14 residues. Germline CDR1 and CDR2: LNHNV and YYDKDF (reference sequence). With 1 base clipped from V and 3 bases from J, the junction kept 3 bases outside the gene matches. The CDR3 protein is CATSRAGTDYEQYF. The CDR3, as DNA: TGTGCCACCAGCAGAGCCGGGACAGACTACGAGCAGTACTTC.

V and J are TRBV6-6 and TRBJ1-1; D not certain. The V end was cut by 6 bases, the J end by 6 bases, with 14 bases between. Germline V gene lookup returns CDR1 MNHNY and CDR2 SVGAGI (reference sequence). The CDR3 totals 13 residues. CDR3 nucleotides: TGTGCCAGCAGCTTTCAAAGCGGGGCTGAAGCTTTCTTT. It specifies CASSFQSGAEAFF.

The V call is TRBV5-1, the J call TRBJ2-5, with TRBD2 matching 8 bases. Unmatched junction bases numbered 4, after V lost 4 bases and J lost 5 bases. The CDR3 runs 13 residues. The germline V gene encodes CDR1 SGHRS and CDR2 YFSETQ. CDR3: CASSAGLEETQYF. CDR3 nucleotide sequence: TGCGCCAGCAGCGCGGGACTAGAGGAGACCCAGTACTTC.

The chain joins TRBV19 to TRBJ2-1, with TRBD1 identical over 7 bases. Germline V gene data show CDR1 as LNHDA and CDR2 as SQIVND (reference sequence). V gave up 4 bases and J gave up 8 bases; unmatched junction bases: 8. The CDR3 has 14 residues. The CDR3 loop is CASSSFYRGDEQFF. The CDR3 nucleotides read TGTGCCAGTAGTAGCTTCTACAGGGGCGATGAGCAGTTCTTC.

The chain links TRBV9 to TRBJ1-6; maybe TRBD1 (5 bases). Germline V lookup: CDR1 SGDLS, CDR2 YYNGEE. V lost 3 bases and J 0 bases, leaving 13 bases between the germline ends. This CDR3 is 17 amino acids long. This CDR3 reads CASSDGHPSSYNSPLHF. CDR3 bases: TGTGCCAGCAGCGACGGACACCCGAGCTCCTATAATTCACCCCTCCACTTT.

V gene TRBV5-1 combines with J gene TRBJ2-5, with 8 bases identical to TRBD1. Losses at the gene ends were 3 bases for V and 2 bases for J; bases not matched to a gene: 3. Germline V gene sequence: CDR1 SGHRS, CDR2 YFSETQ. CDR3 size: 14 residues. This chain's CDR3 is CASSSTGGQETQYF. CDR3 DNA: TGCGCCAGCAGCTCTACAGGGGGACAAGAGACCCAGTACTTC.

V gene TRBV7-9 combines with J gene TRBJ1-4; 9 bases are shared with TRBD1. V was pared by 7 bases and J by 7 bases, with 10 bases of the junction left unmatched. Germline CDR1 reads SEHNR; CDR2 reads FQNEAQ (reference sequence). This CDR3 contains 15 residues. The CDR3 nucleotides read TGTGCCAGCACCACGAGAGGGACAGGGTCTGAAAAACTGTTTTTT. Translating it yields CASTTRGTGSEKLFF.

The table lists this clone with a few counts. The rearrangement uses TRBV7-9 and TRBJ2-1; weak D call: TRBD2 (5 bases). Trimming removed 5 bases from V and 15 bases from J, with 14 bases in between. CDR3 length: 11 residues. Germline assignment: CDR1 SEHNR and CDR2 FQNEAQ (reference sequence). In DNA form, the CDR3 reads TGTGCCAGCAGCAGTACGGACTCCGGGTTCTTC. Its protein is CASSSTDSGFF.

CDR3 sequence (DNA): TGTGCCAGCTCACTCCGGGTCCAGACCTACGAGCAGTACTTC. It specifies CASSLRVQTYEQYF. The chain employs TRBV18 and TRBJ2-5; D gene unclear. The DNA end favors TRBJ2-7, so the J call may be wrong. The CDR3 consists of 14 residues. Germline CDR1 reads KGHSH; CDR2 reads LQKENI.

The gene calls are TRBV7-9 and TRBJ1-2, with D maybe TRBD1 (6 bases). Germline CDR1 is SEHNR and CDR2 is FQNEAQ (reference sequence). V dropped 2 bases and J dropped 2 bases, with 15 bases sitting between them. The CDR3 extends over 16 amino acids. The CDR3 nucleotides are TGTGCCAGCAGCTTAAGTCAAAGCAGGGGAAACTATGGCTACACCTTC. Translation: CASSLSQSRGNYGYTF.

This clone is medium-sized within its sample. The chain has TRBV4-2 and TRBJ2-7; 11 nucleotides line up with TRBD1. V shed 0 bases, J shed 3 bases, and the junction held 4 bases outside the gene matches. CDR3 length: 16 amino acids. Germline V gene sequence: CDR1 LGHNA, CDR2 YNFKEQ. CDR3 nucleotides: TGTGCCAGCAGCCAAGATACGGGGACAGGGGGCTACGAGCAGTACTTC. This codes for CASSQDTGTGGYEQYF.

This clone has a handful of counts. This chain uses TRBV28 with TRBJ2-7; tentatively, D is TRBD2 (5 bases). Germline lookup yields CDR1 MDHEN and CDR2 SYDVKM. Trimming pared 2 bases from V and 1 base from J, leaving 9 bases between. This CDR3 comprises 14 residues. The CDR3 protein is CASSLREKSYEQYF. The CDR3 bases are TGTGCCAGCAGTTTAAGGGAGAAATCCTACGAGCAGTACTTC.

This clone has just one count. V usage is TRBV19 and J usage is TRBJ1-5, with D possibly being TRBD1 (6 bases). There are 16 residues in the CDR3. The V and J ends lost 2 bases and 6 bases respectively, with 17 bases between them. Germline CDR1 is LNHDA and CDR2 is SQIVND (reference sequence). CDR3 bases: TGTGCCAGTAGTATACGTTTGCAGGGGCCAAGTCAGCCCCAGCATTTT. Protein: CASSIRLQGPSQPQHF.

This chain connects TRBV28 to TRBJ1-2; perhaps TRBD1 as D (5 bases). Germline V gives CDR1 MDHEN, CDR2 SYDVKM. V was shortened by 3 bases and J by 2 bases, with 7 bases between the two germline ends. CDR3 length equals 13 residues. The CDR3 is CASSLDTNYGYTF. CDR3 nucleotides: TGTGCCAGCAGTTTGGACACGAACTATGGCTACACCTTC.

The V call is TRBV5-4, the J call TRBJ2-4; TRBD2 might be the D (6 bases). CDR1 and CDR2 from the germline V gene are SGHNT and YYREEE (reference sequence). Trimming left V 0 bases short and J 4 bases short, with 8 bases between. The CDR3 loop spans 14 amino acids. The CDR3 is CASSLDGGKNIQYF. In nucleotides, the CDR3 is TGTGCCAGCAGCTTGGACGGGGGAAAAAACATTCAGTACTTC.

This clone occurred a few times. The chain carries TRBV6-1 and TRBJ2-7; D is unresolved. Trimming pared 4 bases from V and 4 bases from J, leaving 11 bases between. The germline gives CDR1 MNHNS, CDR2 SASEGT. The CDR3 consists of 13 residues. The CDR3 is CASSGYDMYEQYF. DNA for the CDR3: TGTGCCAGCAGTGGTTACGACATGTACGAGCAGTACTTC.

The J gene is TRBJ1-3, the V gene TRBV4-1; D call uncertain. Trimming took off 1 base at V and 6 bases at J, with 10 bases between the two ends. Looked up from germline, CDR1 is MGHRA and CDR2 is YSYEKL. The length of the CDR3 is 14 residues. The CDR3 sequence is CASSQGTVINTIYF. CDR3 nucleotides: TGCGCCAGCAGCCAAGGAACAGTTATAAACACCATATATTTT.

The rearrangement joins TRBV6-6 to TRBJ2-1; maybe TRBD2 (6 bases). Trimming shortened V by 2 bases and J by 6 bases, and 17 bases separated the two germline ends. The CDR3 spans 16 residues. Germline CDR1 MNHNY, CDR2 SVGAGI (reference sequence). The CDR3 reads CASSYPVAGMVNEQFF. For the CDR3, the DNA is TGTGCCAGCAGTTACCCCGTCGCGGGGATGGTCAATGAGCAGTTCTTC.